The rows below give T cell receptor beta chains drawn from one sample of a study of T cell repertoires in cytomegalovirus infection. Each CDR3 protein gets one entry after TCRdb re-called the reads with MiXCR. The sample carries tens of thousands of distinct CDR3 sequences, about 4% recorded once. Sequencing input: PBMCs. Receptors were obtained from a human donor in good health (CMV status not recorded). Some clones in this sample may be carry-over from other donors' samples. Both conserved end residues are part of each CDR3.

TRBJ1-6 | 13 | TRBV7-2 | CASSLVSRSPLHF
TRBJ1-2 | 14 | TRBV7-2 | CASSLESGMGGYTF
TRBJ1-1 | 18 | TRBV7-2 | CASSRLWDRLGVNTEAFF
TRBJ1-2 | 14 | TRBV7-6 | CASSRESRGYGYTF
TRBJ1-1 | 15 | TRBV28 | CASTEAASMNTEAFF
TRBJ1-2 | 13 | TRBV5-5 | CASSLAFDYGYTF
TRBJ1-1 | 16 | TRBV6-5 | CASSYFATGMNTEAFF
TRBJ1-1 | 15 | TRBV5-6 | CASSPGTGKNTEAFF
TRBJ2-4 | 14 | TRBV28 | CASSSRFKGNIQYF
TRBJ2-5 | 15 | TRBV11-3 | CASSDDRTGLKTQYF
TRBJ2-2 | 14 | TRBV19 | CASKRRGYTGELFF
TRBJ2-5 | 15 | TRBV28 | CASHDSGRGQETQYF
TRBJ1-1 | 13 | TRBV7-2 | CASSSDRGDEAFF
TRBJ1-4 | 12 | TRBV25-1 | CASSARREKLFF
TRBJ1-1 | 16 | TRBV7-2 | CASSRSYRGFQAEAFF
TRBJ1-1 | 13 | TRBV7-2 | CASSLRTGTEAFF
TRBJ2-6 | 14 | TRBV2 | CASSEYSGANVLTF
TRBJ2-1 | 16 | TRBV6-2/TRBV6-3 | CASRGFSGTSENEQFF
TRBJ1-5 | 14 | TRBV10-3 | CAIAPGEGVWPQHF
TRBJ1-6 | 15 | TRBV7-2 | CASSTHISYNSPLHF
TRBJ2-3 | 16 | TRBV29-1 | CSVEGTSGGDTDTQYF
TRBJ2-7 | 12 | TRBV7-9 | CASSSGAHEQYF